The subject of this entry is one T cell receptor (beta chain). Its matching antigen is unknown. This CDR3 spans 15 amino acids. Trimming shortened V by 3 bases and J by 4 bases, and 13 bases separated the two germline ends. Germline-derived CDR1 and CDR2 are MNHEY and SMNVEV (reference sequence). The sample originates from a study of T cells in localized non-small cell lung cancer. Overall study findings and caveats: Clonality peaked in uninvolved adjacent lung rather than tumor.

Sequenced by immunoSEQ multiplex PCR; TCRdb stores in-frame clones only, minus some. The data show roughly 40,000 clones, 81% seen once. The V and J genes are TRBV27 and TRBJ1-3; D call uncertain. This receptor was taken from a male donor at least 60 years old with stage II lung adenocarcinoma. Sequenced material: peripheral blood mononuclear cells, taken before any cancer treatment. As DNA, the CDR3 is TGTGCCAGCAGTTTGGGCGGCCAGCAAGGAAACACCATATATTTT. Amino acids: CASSLGGQQGNTIYF.